This paragraph reports one T cell receptor (beta chain). The antigen is unknown. Sequencing of the DNA from cultured CD4+ T cells was carried out with the Oncomine TCR Beta short-read assay. TCRdb recomputed calls from the PCR reads with MiXCR, one row per CDR3 protein. The sample has roughly 18,000 distinct CDR3 sequences, approximately 50% seen once. Stated treatment: approximately nine-day PBMC culture with coronavirus spike peptide pools or control peptides (ViraFEST assay). Before TCRs were sequenced, ViraFEST expanded antigen-specific T cells with peptide pools. Researchers reported culturing about 2 million PBMCs per well with approximately 10 IU/ml IL-2 and 8 to 10 ug/ml peptide pools. This entry is derived from a study of vaccination and CD4 T cells after COVID-19. General observations from the study: It was found that, in convalescent patients, 304 of 307 vaccine-specific clones were spike mono-reactive.

The CDR3 covers 14 residues. V was trimmed by 4 bases and J by 1 base, leaving 10 bases between them. The germline gives CDR1 DFQATT, CDR2 SNEGSKA (reference sequence). The chain combines TRBV20-1 with TRBJ2-2; no clear D. The sample consisted of CD4+ T cells from blood, cultured in vitro. This clonotype was obtained from a human donor who had recovered from COVID-19. CDR3 amino acids: CSATPERNTGELFF. The DNA for the CDR3 is TGCAGTGCTACCCCGGAGAGGAACACCGGGGAGCTGTTTTTT.